Sequencing of this T cell receptor (beta chain) was carried out in a study of blood T cell repertoires in COVID-19. Study in general: PBMCs, B-cell-depleted T cells, or T cells were the source of the cDNA or gDNA that made up the material.

V lost 0 bases, J lost 4 bases, and 8 bases lay in between. Germline V gene lookup returns CDR1 SGHAT and CDR2 FQNNGV. This CDR3 region has 14 residues. Methods used by the authors: Amplifying reference gene primers gave estimates of nucleated cell counts. Repertoires were generated with immunoSEQ multiplex PCR, while TCRdb's copy carries only in-frame clones and drops some. The V and J calls and the clone size are those of that table, but D and trimming were determined from the DNA. Among roughly 290,000 clones, 80% to 95% were seen once, and the ten largest hold 6.8%. Seattle cases were enrolled at active infection and followed longitudinally.

This TCR was sampled from a woman aged 25 to 39 with COVID-19, enrolled during active disease. The V and J genes are TRBV11-2 and TRBJ2-3, with a possible D match to TRBD1 (5 bases). Sequenced input: peripheral blood. The CDR3 region has the DNA TGTGCCAGCAGCTTAGAAAGACAGTCAGATACGCAGTATTTT. It is translated as CASSLERQSDTQYF.